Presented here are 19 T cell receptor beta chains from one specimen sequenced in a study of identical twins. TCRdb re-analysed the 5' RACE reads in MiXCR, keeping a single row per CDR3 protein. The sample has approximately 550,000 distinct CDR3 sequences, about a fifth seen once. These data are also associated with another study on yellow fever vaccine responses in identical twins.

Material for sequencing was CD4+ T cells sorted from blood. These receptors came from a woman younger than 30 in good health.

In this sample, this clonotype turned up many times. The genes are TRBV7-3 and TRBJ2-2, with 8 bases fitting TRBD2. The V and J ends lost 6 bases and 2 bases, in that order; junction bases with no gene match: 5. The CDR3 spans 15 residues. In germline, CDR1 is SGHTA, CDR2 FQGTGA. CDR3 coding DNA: TGTGCCAGCAGAATTAGCGGGACCAACACCGGGGAGCTGTTTTTT. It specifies CASRISGTNTGELFF.

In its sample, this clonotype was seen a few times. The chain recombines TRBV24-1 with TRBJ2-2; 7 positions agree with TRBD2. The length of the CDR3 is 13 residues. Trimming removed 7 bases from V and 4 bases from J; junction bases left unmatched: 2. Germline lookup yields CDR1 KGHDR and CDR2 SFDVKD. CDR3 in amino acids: CATSGGFTGELFF. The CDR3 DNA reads TGTGCCACCAGCGGGGGGTTCACCGGGGAGCTGTTTTTT.

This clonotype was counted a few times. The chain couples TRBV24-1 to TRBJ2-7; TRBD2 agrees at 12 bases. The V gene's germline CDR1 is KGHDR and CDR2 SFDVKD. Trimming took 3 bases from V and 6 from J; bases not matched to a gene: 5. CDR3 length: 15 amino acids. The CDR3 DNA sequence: TGTGCCACCAGTGATGCTAGCGGGAGGGACGGCGAGCAGTACTTC. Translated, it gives CATSDASGRDGEQYF.

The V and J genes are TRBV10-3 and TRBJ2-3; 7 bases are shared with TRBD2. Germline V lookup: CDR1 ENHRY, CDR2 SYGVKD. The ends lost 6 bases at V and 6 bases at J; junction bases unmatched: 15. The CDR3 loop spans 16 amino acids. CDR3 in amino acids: CAIRGPTSAAQDTQYF. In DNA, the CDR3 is TGTGCCATCAGAGGACCAACTAGCGCGGCCCAGGATACGCAGTATTTT.

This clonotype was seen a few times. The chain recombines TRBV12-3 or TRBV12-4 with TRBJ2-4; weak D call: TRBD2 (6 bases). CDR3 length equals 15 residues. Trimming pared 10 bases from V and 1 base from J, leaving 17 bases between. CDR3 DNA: TGTGCCACCGCTTCAACCGCGGGGGCCAAAAACATTCAGTACTTC. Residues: CATASTAGAKNIQYF.

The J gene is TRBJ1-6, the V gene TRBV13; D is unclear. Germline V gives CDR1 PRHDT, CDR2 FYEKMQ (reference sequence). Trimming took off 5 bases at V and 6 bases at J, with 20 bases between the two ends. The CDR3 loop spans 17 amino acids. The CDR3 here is CASSLRSSSLSNSPLHF. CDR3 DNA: TGTGCCAGCAGCCTCCGGTCGTCTAGCCTATCTAATTCACCCCTCCACTTT. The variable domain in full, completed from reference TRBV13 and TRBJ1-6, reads AAGVIQSPRHLIKEKRETATLKCYPIPRHDTVYWYQQGPGQDPQFLISFYEKMQSDKGSIPDRFSAQQFSDYHSELNMSSLELGDSALYFCASSLRSSSLSNSPLHFGNGTRLTVT.

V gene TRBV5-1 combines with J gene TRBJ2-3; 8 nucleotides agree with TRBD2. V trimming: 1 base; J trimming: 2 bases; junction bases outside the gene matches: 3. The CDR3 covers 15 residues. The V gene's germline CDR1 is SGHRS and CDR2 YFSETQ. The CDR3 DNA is TGCGCCAGCAGCTTGAAGCGGGGGAACACAGATACGCAGTATTTT. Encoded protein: CASSLKRGNTDTQYF.

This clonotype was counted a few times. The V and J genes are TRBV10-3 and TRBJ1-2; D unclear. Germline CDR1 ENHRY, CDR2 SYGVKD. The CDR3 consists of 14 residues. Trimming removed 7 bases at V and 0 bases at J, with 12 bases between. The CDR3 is CAITAELSNYGYTF. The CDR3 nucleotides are TGTGCCATCACCGCAGAGCTTTCTAACTATGGCTACACCTTC.

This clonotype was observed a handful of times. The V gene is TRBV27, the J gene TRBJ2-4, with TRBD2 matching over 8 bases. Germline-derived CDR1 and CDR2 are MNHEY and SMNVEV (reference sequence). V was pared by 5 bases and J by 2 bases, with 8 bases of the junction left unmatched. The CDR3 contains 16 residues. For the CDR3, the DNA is TGTGCCAGCAGTCCCCGGGGGGGCTCGACCAAAAACATTCAGTACTTC. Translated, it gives CASSPRGGSTKNIQYF.

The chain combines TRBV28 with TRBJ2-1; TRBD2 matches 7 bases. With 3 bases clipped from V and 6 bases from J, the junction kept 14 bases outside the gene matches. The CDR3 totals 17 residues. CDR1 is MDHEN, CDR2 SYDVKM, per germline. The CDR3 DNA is TGTGCCAGCAGTTTGTATACACTAGCGAGGTTCCCCAATGAGCAGTTCTTC. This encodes CASSLYTLARFPNEQFF.

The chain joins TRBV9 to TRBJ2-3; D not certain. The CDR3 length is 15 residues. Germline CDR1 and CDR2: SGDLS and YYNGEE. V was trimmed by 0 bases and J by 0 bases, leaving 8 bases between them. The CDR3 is CASSVGWGSTDTQYF. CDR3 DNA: TGTGCCAGCAGCGTAGGATGGGGAAGCACAGATACGCAGTATTTT. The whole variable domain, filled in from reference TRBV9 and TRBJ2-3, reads DSGVTQTPKHLITATGQRVTLRCSPRSGDLSVYWYQQSLDQGLQFLIQYYNGEERAKGNILERFSAQQFPDLHSELNLSSLELGDSALYFCASSVGWGSTDTQYFGPGTRLTVL.

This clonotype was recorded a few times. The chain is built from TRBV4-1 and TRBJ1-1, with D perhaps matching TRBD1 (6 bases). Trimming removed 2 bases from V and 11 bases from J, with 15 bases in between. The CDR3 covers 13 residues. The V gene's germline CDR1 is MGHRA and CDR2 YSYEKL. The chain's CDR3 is CASSQRDTRMAFF. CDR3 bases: TGCGCCAGCAGCCAACGGGACACGAGGATGGCTTTCTTT.

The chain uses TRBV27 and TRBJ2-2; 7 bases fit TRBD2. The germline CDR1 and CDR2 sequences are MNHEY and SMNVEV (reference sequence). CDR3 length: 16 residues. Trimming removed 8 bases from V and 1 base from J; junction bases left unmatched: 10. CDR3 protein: CASRLYGGLNTGELFF. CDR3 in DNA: TGTGCCAGCCGTCTTTACGGGGGGTTGAACACCGGGGAGCTGTTTTTT.

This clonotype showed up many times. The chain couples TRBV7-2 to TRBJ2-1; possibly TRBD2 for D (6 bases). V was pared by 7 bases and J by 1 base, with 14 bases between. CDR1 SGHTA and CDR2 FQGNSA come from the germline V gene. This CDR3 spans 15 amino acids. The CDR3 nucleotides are TGTGCCAGCACCCTAGCCCGGGAGTCCTACAATGAGCAGTTCTTC. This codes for CASTLARESYNEQFF.

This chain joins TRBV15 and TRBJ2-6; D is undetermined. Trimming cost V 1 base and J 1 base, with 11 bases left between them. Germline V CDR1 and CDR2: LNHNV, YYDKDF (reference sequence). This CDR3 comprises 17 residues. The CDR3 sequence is CATSRVRALSGANVLTF. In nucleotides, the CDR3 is TGTGCCACCAGCAGAGTTAGAGCTCTATCTGGGGCCAACGTCCTGACTTTC.

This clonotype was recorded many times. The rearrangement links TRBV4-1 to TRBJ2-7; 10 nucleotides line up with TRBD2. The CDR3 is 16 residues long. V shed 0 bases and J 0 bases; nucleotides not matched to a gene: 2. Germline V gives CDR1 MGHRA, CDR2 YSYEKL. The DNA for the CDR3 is TGCGCCAGCAGCCAAGATCCTAGCGGGAGCTCCTACGAGCAGTACTTC. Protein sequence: CASSQDPSGSSYEQYF.

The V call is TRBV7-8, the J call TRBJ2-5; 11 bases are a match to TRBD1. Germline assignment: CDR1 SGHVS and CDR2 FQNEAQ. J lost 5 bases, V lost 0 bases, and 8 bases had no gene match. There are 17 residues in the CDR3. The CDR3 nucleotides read TGTGCCAGCAGCTTAGCGGGAGGACAGGGGGCGAGGGAGACCCAGTACTTC. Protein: CASSLAGGQGARETQYF.

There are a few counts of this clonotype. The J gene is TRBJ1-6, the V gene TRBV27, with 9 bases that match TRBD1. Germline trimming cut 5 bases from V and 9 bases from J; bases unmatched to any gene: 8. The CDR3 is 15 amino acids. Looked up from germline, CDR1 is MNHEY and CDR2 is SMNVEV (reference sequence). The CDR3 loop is CASSETGGSGSPLHF. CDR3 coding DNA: TGTGCCAGCAGTGAAACAGGGGGCAGTGGTTCACCCCTCCACTTT.

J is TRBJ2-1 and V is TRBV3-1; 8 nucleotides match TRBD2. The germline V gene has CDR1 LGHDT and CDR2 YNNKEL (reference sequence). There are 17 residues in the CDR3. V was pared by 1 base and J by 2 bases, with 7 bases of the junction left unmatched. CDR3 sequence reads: CASSQGTAGGTYNEQFF. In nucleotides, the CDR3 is TGTGCCAGCAGCCAAGGAACGGCGGGGGGTACCTACAATGAGCAGTTCTTC.